This T cell receptor beta chain was retrieved from a study of early T cells in non-severe SARS-CoV-2 infection. Across the whole study: The chains were unpaired, and the sequenced material was bulk RNA from unsorted whole blood. Study conclusions and caveats: Private and CD4 specificities were missed by VDJdb matching, which favored anti-spike CD8 responses.

With regard to this clonotype: The target antigen is unknown.

V shed 4 bases and J 5 bases; nucleotides not matched to a gene: 10. The CDR3 runs to 16 residues. Germline-derived CDR1 and CDR2 are SGHNT and YYREEE (reference sequence). Individual cDNA molecules received unique molecular identifiers. TCRdb re-called the 5' RACE reads with MiXCR, one entry per CDR3 protein. The data contain about 30,000 distinct CDR3 sequences, under 6% of them singletons. This TCR derives from an adult who was a healthcare worker with PCR-confirmed SARS-CoV-2 infection or an uninfected control (not recorded which). The sequencing input was whole blood. The chain links TRBV5-4 to TRBJ2-5; 11 bases align to TRBD2. The chain's CDR3 is CASSPTLAGGAETQYF. The CDR3 bases are TGTGCCAGCAGCCCGACATTAGCGGGGGGGGCTGAGACCCAGTACTTC.